The 29 T cell receptor beta chains given below trace back to one sample, sequenced in a study of tumor and adjacent non-tumor tissue in lung cancer listed by TCRdb under 2018. Library preparation employed multiplex PCR. Sequencing used an Illumina HiSeq 2500. TCRbeta libraries were constructed through three rounds of nested PCR with primers (Table S4) according to protocols adapted from ARM-PCR. The raw public data were reprocessed by TCRdb itself: fastp quality trimming at Q25, MiXCR clonotype calling, in-frame beta chains only. Rows merge per CDR3 protein into single entries with the most common DNA and genes. The sample includes approximately 76,000 distinct CDR3 sequences, with around 70% observed a single time. The biggest ten clones account for over 10% of the sample. RNA was isolated from bulk, unsorted tissue, and RNA quality was assessed with a NanoDrop ND-1000 and an Agilent 2100. What was sequenced was lung tumor tissue. Receptors were obtained from a woman in her seventies with non-small cell lung cancer.

This chain uses TRBV11-1 with TRBJ2-7, with D maybe TRBD1 (6 bases). V shed 6 bases and J shed 2 bases, with 17 bases lying between them. Per germline, CDR1 SGHAT and CDR2 FQDESV (reference sequence). The CDR3 has 15 residues. The CDR3 DNA follows: TGTGCCAGCAGATTCCGGGACATGGGTCCCTACGAGCAGTACTTC. This sequence encodes CASRFRDMGPYEQYF.

Details on this clonotype: Just one base apart from a much larger clone, this may be a read error. The chain links TRBV7-9 to TRBJ2-3; TRBD2 aligns across 12 bases. The CDR3 has 14 amino acids. Germline V lookup: CDR1 SEHNR, CDR2 FQNEAQ (reference sequence). The CDR3 nucleotides are TGTGACAGTTTCGATACTAGCGGGAGGAATACGCAGTATTTT. Amino acids: CDSFDTSGRNTQYF.

In regard to this clonotype: The junction differs from germline at one of its ends, possibly a read error. V is TRBV29-1 and J is TRBJ2-1; D gene unclear. Germline values: CDR1 SQVTM, CDR2 ANQGSEA. The CDR3 has 11 amino acids. The CDR3 sequence: CSIEGWNEQFF. The CDR3 bases are TGCAGCATTGAAGGGTGGAATGAACAGTTCTTC.

The chain recombines TRBV28 with TRBJ2-3; the D is unclear. The V gene lost 3 bases and the J gene lost 11 bases, with 21 bases spanning the gap. Germline V gives CDR1 MDHEN, CDR2 SYDVKM. This CDR3 region has 15 residues. The CDR3 spells CASSLPSELTHRQYF. The CDR3 DNA sequence: TGTGCCAGCAGTTTGCCCTCGGAGTTGACACATAGGCAGTATTTT.

Comment on this clonotype: Possible read error: a much larger clone is one base away. The chain joins TRBV11-2 to TRBJ1-2; tentative D call: TRBD1 (6 bases). The CDR3 runs to 15 residues. The germline V gene encodes CDR1 SGHAT and CDR2 FQNNGV. Trimming removed 7 bases at V and 0 bases at J, with 15 bases between. The CDR3 loop is CASNSYRVANYGYTF. CDR3 in DNA: TGTGCCAGCAACTCCTACAGGGTAGCTAACTATGGCTACACCTTC.

In the case of this clonotype: Because it lacks the conserved phenylalanine or tryptophan at the end, this CDR3 is likely a read error. The chain uses TRBV6-1 and TRBJ2-1; a weak D match, TRBD2 (6 bases). This CDR3 region has 15 residues. Germline V gene lookup returns CDR1 MNHNS and CDR2 SASEGT. Trimming stripped 5 bases from V and 5 bases from J, with 16 bases between. CDR3 sequence (DNA): TGTGCCAGCAGTAGGTGCGGGGCCCGTCACAATGAGCAGTTCTTA. Its protein is CASSRCGARHNEQFL.

A note on this clonotype: Mismatch with germline at one junction end may stem from a read error. V is TRBV4-2 and J is TRBJ2-7; D is unresolved. Per the germline V gene, CDR1 is LGHNA and CDR2 is YNFKEQ. This CDR3 spans 17 amino acids. DNA for the CDR3: TGTGCCACCAGCCAAGATTTTCCAACATCCACCTCCTACGAGCAGTACTTC. Protein: CATSQDFPTSTSYEQYF.

Note on this clonotype: An end of the junction does not agree with germline; a read error may underlie this. The gene calls are TRBV11-1 and TRBJ2-1; D not resolved. The CDR3 runs 16 residues. Germline CDR1 SGHAT, CDR2 FQDESV (reference sequence). The CDR3: CANSLDTAEAYNEQFF. The DNA for the CDR3 is TGCGCCAACAGCCTAGATACGGCGGAAGCCTACAATGAGCAGTTCTTC.

The V gene is TRBV6-5, the J gene TRBJ2-7; TRBD1 matches 9 bases. From germline, CDR1 is MNHEY and CDR2 SVGAGI. The CDR3 consists of 13 residues. CDR3 bases: TGTGTCGCCACGGGACAGGGTCGCATTAAGCAGTACTTC. This codes for CVATGQGRIKQYF.

Worth noting for this clonotype: One end of the junction fails to match germline, which may point to a read error. The chain is built from TRBV5-4 and TRBJ2-7, with 7 bases lining up with TRBD1. The germline CDR1 and CDR2 sequences are SGHNT and YYREEE (reference sequence). This CDR3 has 15 amino acids. CDR3 in amino acids: CASSLEQGPSYEHYF. DNA for the CDR3: TGTGCCAGCAGCTTGGAACAGGGGCCTTCCTACGAGCACTACTTC.

This chain connects TRBV6-5 to TRBJ2-5; tentatively, D is TRBD2 (5 bases). This CDR3 spans 16 amino acids. Germline V gene sequence: CDR1 MNHEY, CDR2 SVGAGI. V lost 6 bases and J lost 5, with 22 bases in between. This CDR3 reads CASSPDWSKGGETQYF. In nucleotides, the CDR3 is TGTGCCAGCAGCCCCGATTGGAGTAAGGGCGGGGAGACCCAGTACTTC.

Comment on this clonotype: The germline gene is not matched at one end of the junction; a read error may be the cause. The V call is TRBV6-5, the J call TRBJ2-3; D is ambiguous. Germline V lookup: CDR1 MNHEY, CDR2 SVGAGI. The CDR3 is 15 residues long. This CDR3 reads CASGYSSLNTDTQYF. The CDR3 DNA sequence: TGTGCCAGCGGTTACTCGTCTTTGAACACAGATACGCAGTATTTT.

This clonotype was observed many times. This chain connects TRBV10-1 to TRBJ2-3, with D possibly called TRBD1 or TRBD2 (5 bases each). V lost 3 bases and J lost 9, with 13 bases in between. Germline V gene data show CDR1 as WNHNN and CDR2 as SYGVQD (reference sequence). The CDR3 length is 13 residues. DNA of the CDR3: TGCGCCAGCAGTGATGGGACCACATGGACGCAGTATTTT. Protein sequence: CASSDGTTWTQYF.

Concerning this clonotype: Without the conserved terminal phenylalanine or tryptophan, this CDR3 likely stems from a read error. This rearrangement joins TRBV12-3 or TRBV12-4 to TRBJ1-1; D possibly corresponds to TRBD1 (6 bases). This CDR3 has 14 residues. The CDR3 protein is CASSLWGGDTKAFI. The DNA of the CDR3 is TGTGCCAGCAGTTTGTGGGGGGGCGACACTAAAGCTTTCATT.

To note about this clonotype: A read error may explain this, as a much larger clone is one base away. V and J are TRBV10-2 and TRBJ2-7; the match to TRBD2 covers 14 bases. The CDR3 is made up of 17 amino acids. V shed 0 bases, J shed 9 bases, and the junction held 10 bases outside the gene matches. Germline lookup yields CDR1 WSHSY and CDR2 SAAADI. The CDR3 is CASSESLGLAGDWRQYF. CDR3 DNA sequence: TGCGCCAGCAGTGAGTCTCTGGGACTAGCGGGGGATTGGAGGCAGTACTTC.

This clonotype was recorded once. At one end, the junction sequence differs from germline, possibly due to a read error. The rearrangement links TRBV4-1 to TRBJ1-1, with TRBD1 matching over 7 bases. The CDR3 contains 18 residues. In germline, CDR1 is MGHRA, CDR2 YSYEKL. The CDR3 here is CASSQDSGQAILSTEAFF. CDR3 nucleotide sequence: TGCGCCAGCAGCCAAGATTCCGGACAGGCAATATTGAGCACTGAAGCTTTCTTC.

With regard to this clonotype: This may be a read error: a much more frequent sequence differs by one nucleotide. The rearrangement joins TRBV28 to TRBJ2-1; 7 bases match TRBD2. The CDR3 contains 16 residues. Germline CDR1 MDHEN, CDR2 SYDVKM. The CDR3 DNA follows: TGTGCCAGCATCAGCGGGACCTCGTCCCTCTACAATGAGCAGATCTTC. Protein: CASISGTSSLYNEQIF.

Remarks on this clonotype: The junction does not match germline at one end; this may be a read error. V usage is TRBV6-1 and J usage is TRBJ2-7; 10 positions agree with TRBD1. This CDR3 has 15 amino acids. CDR1 MNHNS and CDR2 SASEGT come from the germline V gene. The CDR3 reads CTSSGPGQGHYEQYF. The CDR3 DNA reads as TGTACCAGCAGTGGTCCGGGACAGGGGCACTACGAGCAGTACTTC.

Comment on this clonotype: This may come from a read error, since a much larger clone is one base off. V usage is TRBV24-1 and J usage is TRBJ2-7; D is possibly TRBD1 (5 bases). The germline V gene encodes CDR1 KGHDR and CDR2 SFDVKD. This CDR3 is 11 amino acids long. Between the trimmed V and J ends, which lost 4 bases and 8 bases, there was a span of 8 bases. The CDR3 coding sequence is TGTGCCACCAGTGACCAGGACAAGCAGTACTTC. Its protein product is CATSDQDKQYF.

This clonotype was observed a handful of times. The chain employs TRBV7-9 and TRBJ1-2, with TRBD1 identical over 12 bases. The V and J ends lost 5 bases and 13 bases, in that order; junction bases with no gene match: 5. CDR3 length: 12 amino acids. Germline V CDR1 and CDR2: SEHNR, FQNEAQ (reference sequence). The CDR3 sequence is CASSLGQGAFTF. CDR3 nucleotides: TGTGCCAGCAGCCTGGGACAGGGGGCGTTCACCTTC.

Comment on this clonotype: The germline gene is not matched at one end of the junction; a read error may be the cause. The V gene is TRBV6-1, the J gene TRBJ2-7; D perhaps matches TRBD2 (7 bases). The CDR3 consists of 15 residues. The germline CDR1 and CDR2 sequences are MNHNS and SASEGT. CDR3 amino acids: CARSGGTSVLYEQYF. The DNA for the CDR3 is TGTGCCAGGAGTGGGGGCACTAGCGTCCTCTACGAGCAGTACTTC.

This clonotype was seen more than once but under ten times. A read error may explain this, as a much larger clone is one base away. The V gene is TRBV20-1, the J gene TRBJ1-2, with D maybe TRBD1 (6 bases). Germline V gene sequence: CDR1 DFQATT, CDR2 SNEGSKA (reference sequence). The CDR3 sequence is 13 residues long. Here the CDR3 reads CSASATGPYGYIF. DNA for the CDR3: TGCAGTGCTAGTGCGACAGGTCCCTATGGCTACATCTTC.

This clonotype was observed a handful of times. The rearrangement uses TRBV5-1 and TRBJ1-1; a weak D match, TRBD1 (5 bases). The CDR3 consists of 17 residues. Germline CDR1 is SGHRS and CDR2 is YFSETQ. The V and J ends lost 4 bases and 0 bases respectively, with 19 bases between them. CDR3 sequence: CASSIRDGAFMNTEAFF. The CDR3 DNA follows: TGCGCCAGCAGCATTCGGGACGGCGCTTTCATGAACACTGAAGCTTTCTTT. Drawing the rest from reference TRBV5-1 and TRBJ1-1, the complete variable domain is KAGVTQTPRYLIKTRGQQVTLSCSPISGHRSVSWYQQTPGQGLQFLFEYFSETQRNKGNFPGRFSGRQFSNSRSEMNVSTLELGDSALYLCASSIRDGAFMNTEAFFGQGTRLTVV.

This clonotype has just one count. An end of the junction does not agree with germline; a read error may underlie this. The CDR3 nucleotides read TGTGCCTGGAGTCCTCACCGGACGCTGGGGGCTGAAGATTTCTTT. Amino acids: CAWSPHRTLGAEDFF. The chain joins TRBV30 to TRBJ1-1; D is perhaps TRBD1 (6 bases). CDR3 length: 15 residues. Per the germline V gene, CDR1 is GTSNPN and CDR2 is SVGIG (reference sequence).

Comment on this clonotype: Since no conserved phenylalanine or tryptophan closes the CDR3, a read error is the likely cause. The V gene is TRBV5-4, the J gene TRBJ2-3; D perhaps matches TRBD2 (6 bases). From germline, CDR1 is SGHNT and CDR2 YYREEE (reference sequence). The CDR3 has 15 amino acids. CDR3 sequence (DNA): TGTGCCGGCAGCTTGGATTCCGGGAGTACAGATACGCAGTATCTT. This encodes CAGSLDSGSTDTQYL.

Notes on this clonotype: One end of the junction fails to match germline, which may point to a read error. The genes are TRBV20-1 and TRBJ2-1, with 8 nucleotides matching TRBD2. The germline CDR1 and CDR2 sequences are DFQATT and SNEGSKA (reference sequence). The CDR3 runs to 15 residues. CDR3 loop: CSARDITSGDNEQIF. DNA of the CDR3: TGCAGTGCTAGAGATATTACTAGCGGAGACAATGAGCAAATCTTC.

Concerning this clonotype itself: A junction end diverges from the germline sequence, so it may reflect a read error. The chain has TRBV29-1 and TRBJ1-2, with D unresolved. Germline V lookup: CDR1 SQVTM, CDR2 ANQGSEA. The CDR3 is 13 amino acids. CDR3 bases: TGCAGCGTTAAATGGCCCGCGGACTATGGCTGCACCTTC. Translated, it gives CSVKWPADYGCTF.

This clonotype was picked up a small number of times. A much larger clone lies a single base off, so this may be a read error. This rearrangement joins TRBV6-5 to TRBJ2-7; D possibly corresponds to TRBD1 (6 bases). The CDR3 runs to 14 residues. The germline V gene encodes CDR1 MNHEY and CDR2 SVGAGI. V gave up 2 bases and J gave up 2 bases, with 10 bases separating them. For the CDR3, the DNA is TGTGCCAGCAGTTACAAGGACAGCCCCTACGAGCAGTACTTC. Translated: CASSYKDSPYEQYF.

This clonotype came up once. Germline and junction disagree at one end, which may indicate a read error. The chain joins TRBV11-3 to TRBJ2-3, with 7 nucleotides matching TRBD2. Germline V gives CDR1 SGHNT, CDR2 YENEEA. This CDR3 is built from 15 residues. CDR3 in amino acids: CSSSLGGSPTDTQYF. CDR3 DNA: TGTTCCAGCAGCTTGGGGGGGAGCCCCACGGATACGCAGTATTTT.